These T cell receptor beta chains were read from a single sample in a study of identical twins. TCRdb re-analysed the 5' RACE reads in MiXCR, keeping a single row per CDR3 protein. In the table there are about 520,000 distinct CDR3 sequences, around 20% of which are singletons. These same records also appear under a second study, on T cells expressing NK-cell markers.

Source material: CD4+ T cells sorted from blood. The receptors originated from a woman aged 18-29 years in good health. Each CDR3 is given without its conserved first and last residue. Each record gives: V gene, J gene, CDR3 protein.

V: TRBV10-3
J: TRBJ2-1
CDR3: AISDDGLRYNEQF

V: TRBV5-5
J: TRBJ2-3
CDR3: ASSLVGWSSYTDTQY

V: TRBV20-1
J: TRBJ2-1
CDR3: SARILAGGLDEQF

V: TRBV6-5
J: TRBJ2-5
CDR3: ASSYLTSAETQY

V: TRBV19
J: TRBJ2-4
CDR3: ASSMELAKNIQY

V: TRBV6-1
J: TRBJ2-3
CDR3: ASSHQRYTDTQY

V: TRBV10-3
J: TRBJ2-1
CDR3: AISILGGYNEQF

V: TRBV7-9
J: TRBJ2-5
CDR3: ASTAGETQY

V: TRBV20-1
J: TRBJ1-2
CDR3: SARLGIGYT

V: TRBV7-2
J: TRBJ1-1
CDR3: ASSLGAWNTEAF

V: TRBV20-1
J: TRBJ2-1
CDR3: SARDQLAGGRNEQF

V: TRBV7-3
J: TRBJ1-1
CDR3: ASSLQGTENTEAF

V: TRBV4-2
J: TRBJ2-3
CDR3: ASRDYRTDTQY

V: TRBV29-1
J: TRBJ2-7
CDR3: SVARREGTYEQY

V: TRBV29-1
J: TRBJ1-5
CDR3: SVERTAENQPQH

V: TRBV25-1
J: TRBJ2-3
CDR3: ASSDIRQGADTQY

V: TRBV19
J: TRBJ2-7
CDR3: ASSISSGTYEQY

V: TRBV7-2
J: TRBJ1-3
CDR3: ASSLGRGTGNTIY

V: TRBV6-1
J: TRBJ1-2
CDR3: ASRSPGQPYNGYT

V: TRBV20-1
J: TRBJ2-1
CDR3: SARGGRGDGEQF

V: TRBV20-1
J: TRBJ2-2
CDR3: SARASRGQGLTGELF

V: TRBV12-3/TRBV12-4
J: TRBJ2-7
CDR3: ASSLERTDSYEQY

V: TRBV27
J: TRBJ2-7
CDR3: AWALAFYEQY

V: TRBV20-1
J: TRBJ1-2
CDR3: SARRAYGYT

V: TRBV20-1
J: TRBJ1-6
CDR3: SASAGSLSPLH

V: TRBV20-1
J: TRBJ1-6
CDR3: SASGLSIQGSPLH

V: TRBV5-1
J: TRBJ2-6
CDR3: ASTGTPSVGANVLT

V: TRBV18
J: TRBJ2-1
CDR3: ASSPGTTIYNEQF

V: TRBV27
J: TRBJ1-6
CDR3: ASSSGTPNSPLH

V: TRBV6-5
J: TRBJ2-2
CDR3: ASIRDREGAGELF

V: TRBV20-1
J: TRBJ2-2
CDR3: SASPGQNTGELF

V: TRBV20-1
J: TRBJ1-1
CDR3: SARRQRFMNTEAF

V: TRBV7-2
J: TRBJ2-3
CDR3: ASTLTGWSDTQY

V: TRBV29-1
J: TRBJ2-7
CDR3: SALDRAYEQY

V: TRBV11-3
J: TRBJ2-7
CDR3: ASSLDWGLAEDYEQY